This T cell receptor beta chain is drawn from a study of Ad26.COV2.S vaccination and SARS-CoV-2 variants. Study conclusions and caveats: Marked by substantial breadth, spike-specific CD8+ and CD4+ T cell responses were reportedly seen after vaccination.

Generated by immunoSEQ multiplex PCR, the TCRdb table keeps only in-frame clones and is missing some. The data show roughly 400,000 clones, approximately 89% seen once. Treatment indicated: 15 to 20 received Ad26.COV2.S at low or high dose, single or two shots; 5 received placebo; per-sample allocation not given. Sampling was done on day 63 after the first vaccine or placebo injection. Germline V CDR1 and CDR2: MNHEY, SVGAGI. V was cut by 6 bases and J by 7 bases, with 12 bases left in between. The CDR3 loop spans 13 amino acids. As regards this clone: Its target is not known.

The sequence was collected from a person between 18 and 60 years old who received the Ad26.COV2.S COVID-19 vaccine or a placebo. The input for sequencing was peripheral blood, taken in a trial of Ad26.COV2.S vaccine versus placebo. The V call is TRBV6-5, the J call TRBJ1-4; D possibly corresponds to TRBD1 (5 bases). The CDR3 reads CASRTGGSEKLFF. The CDR3 nucleotides are TGTGCCAGCAGGACGGGGGGGAGTGAAAAACTGTTTTTT.